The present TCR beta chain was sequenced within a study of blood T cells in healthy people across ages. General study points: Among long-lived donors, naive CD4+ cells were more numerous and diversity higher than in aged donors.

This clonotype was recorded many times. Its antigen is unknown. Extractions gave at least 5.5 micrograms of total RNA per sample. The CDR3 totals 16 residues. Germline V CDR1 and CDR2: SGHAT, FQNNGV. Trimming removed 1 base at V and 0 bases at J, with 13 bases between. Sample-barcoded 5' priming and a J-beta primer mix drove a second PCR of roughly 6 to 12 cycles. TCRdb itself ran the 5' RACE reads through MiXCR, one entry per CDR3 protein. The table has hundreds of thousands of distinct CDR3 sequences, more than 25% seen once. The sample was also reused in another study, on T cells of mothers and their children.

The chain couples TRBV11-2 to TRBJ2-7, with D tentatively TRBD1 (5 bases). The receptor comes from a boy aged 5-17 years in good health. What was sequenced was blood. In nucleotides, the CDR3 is TGTGCCAGCAGCTTAGTGGGCAGGGCCCCCTCCTACGAGCAGTACTTC. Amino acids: CASSLVGRAPSYEQYF.